A selection of T cell receptor beta chains follows, all from one sample in a study of blood T cell repertoires in COVID-19. Profiled with immunoSEQ multiplex PCR; TCRdb holds only in-frame clones, not every one. This table has 240,000 or so clones, about nine tenths appearing once. The sequenced material came from peripheral blood. Source of these receptors: a man between 60 and 70 years old with acute or convalescent COVID-19. CDR3s include the opening cysteine and the closing phenylalanine or tryptophan. Each record gives: J gene, V gene, D gene, clone size, CDR3 DNA, CDR3 protein. The D gene is left open where the match is weak. For some rows the clone size is stated as once, few or many, or as a class when expanded; others skip it.

j_call: TRBJ1-2
v_call: TRBV19
d_call: TRBD1
clone_size: few
cdr3_nt: TGTGCCAGTAGCTTCCTCCTGGGACAGGCCAACTATGGCTACACCTTC
cdr3_aa: CASSFLLGQANYGYTF

j_call: TRBJ1-5
v_call: TRBV5-1
d_call: .
clone_size: .
cdr3_nt: TGCGCCAGCAGCCCGGACAGCCGGCAGCCCCAGCATTTT
cdr3_aa: CASSPDSRQPQHF

j_call: TRBJ2-7
v_call: TRBV15
d_call: TRBD1
clone_size: few
cdr3_nt: TGTGCCACCAGCAGAGGGGACAGGGGACTTTCTACCAGCTCCTACGAGCAGTACTTC
cdr3_aa: CATSRGDRGLSTSSYEQYF

j_call: TRBJ2-7
v_call: TRBV29-1
d_call: TRBD1
clone_size: .
cdr3_nt: TGCAGCGTTGGAAAGGGGGCATCTGGCTACGAGCAGTACTTC
cdr3_aa: CSVGKGASGYEQYF

j_call: TRBJ2-5
v_call: TRBV6-5
d_call: .
clone_size: .
cdr3_nt: TGTGCCAGCAGTTACTCGACAGTTCAGAAGACCCAGTACTTC
cdr3_aa: CASSYSTVQKTQYF

j_call: TRBJ1-1
v_call: TRBV29-1
d_call: TRBD1
clone_size: .
cdr3_nt: TGCAGCGTTCAACAGGGGTACACTGAAGCTTTCTTT
cdr3_aa: CSVQQGYTEAFF

j_call: TRBJ2-3
v_call: TRBV7-2
d_call: .
clone_size: .
cdr3_nt: TGTGCCAGCAGCTTACGGGAGAAAGATACGCAGTATTTT
cdr3_aa: CASSLREKDTQYF

j_call: TRBJ2-2
v_call: TRBV7-9
d_call: TRBD1
clone_size: .
cdr3_nt: TGTGCCAGCAGCTTAGGACAGGGCAGAGGTACCGGGGAGCTGTTTTTT
cdr3_aa: CASSLGQGRGTGELFF

j_call: TRBJ1-2
v_call: TRBV6-5
d_call: TRBD1
clone_size: .
cdr3_nt: TGTGCCAGCTCGGAGGAGGGGGCTTTGGTCTATGGCTACACCTTC
cdr3_aa: CASSEEGALVYGYTF

j_call: TRBJ1-1
v_call: TRBV6-1
d_call: .
clone_size: .
cdr3_nt: TGTGCCAGCAGTGAATTTAACGGGGGTGGTGGTGAAGCTTTCTTT
cdr3_aa: CASSEFNGGGGEAFF

j_call: TRBJ2-1
v_call: TRBV7-2
d_call: .
clone_size: .
cdr3_nt: TGTGCCAGCAGCTCCCAGGGGAATATAGGTTACAATGAGCAGTTCTTC
cdr3_aa: CASSSQGNIGYNEQFF

j_call: TRBJ1-1
v_call: TRBV29-1
d_call: .
clone_size: .
cdr3_nt: TGCAGCGTTCTGCGGACAGCGTGGAACACTGAAGCTTTCTTT
cdr3_aa: CSVLRTAWNTEAFF

j_call: TRBJ2-5
v_call: TRBV24-1
d_call: .
clone_size: .
cdr3_nt: TGTGCCACCAGTGACACCCGCCGACAGCCAGAGACCCAGTACTTC
cdr3_aa: CATSDTRRQPETQYF

j_call: TRBJ1-5
v_call: TRBV10-1
d_call: .
clone_size: .
cdr3_nt: TGCGCCAGCAGTGAATGGCGGGATAGCAATCAGCCCCAGCATTTT
cdr3_aa: CASSEWRDSNQPQHF

j_call: TRBJ1-2
v_call: TRBV3-1/TRBV3-2
d_call: .
clone_size: .
cdr3_nt: TGTGCCAGCCGGGGGGGAGCCCTCTATGGCTACACCTTC
cdr3_aa: CASRGGALYGYTF

j_call: TRBJ2-5
v_call: TRBV7-6
d_call: TRBD1
clone_size: .
cdr3_nt: TGTGCCAGCAGCAGGGACAGGGGGCTTTATGAGACCCAGTACTTC
cdr3_aa: CASSRDRGLYETQYF

j_call: TRBJ2-1
v_call: TRBV24-1
d_call: .
clone_size: .
cdr3_nt: TGTGCCACCAGTACAAGCGGGCCCCCAGGGGGACATGAGCAGTTCTTC
cdr3_aa: CATSTSGPPGGHEQFF

j_call: TRBJ1-3
v_call: TRBV30
d_call: .
clone_size: few
cdr3_nt: TGTGCCTGGATAGCGGCCCCTGGAAACACCATATATTTT
cdr3_aa: CAWIAAPGNTIYF

j_call: TRBJ1-6
v_call: TRBV28
d_call: .
clone_size: few
cdr3_nt: TGTGCCAGCAGGCCAGACAGGTCTCGGCGGCGAACAGGGTTTTCACCCCTCCACTTT
cdr3_aa: CASRPDRSRRRTGFSPLHF

j_call: TRBJ2-7
v_call: TRBV6-5
d_call: .
clone_size: .
cdr3_nt: TGTGCCAGTGGAGGGGGCCACGAGCAGTACTTC
cdr3_aa: CASGGGHEQYF

j_call: TRBJ2-5
v_call: TRBV7-2
d_call: TRBD1
clone_size: few
cdr3_nt: TGTGCCAGCAGCAGGGGGCGGGAGACCCAGTACTTC
cdr3_aa: CASSRGRETQYF

j_call: TRBJ1-1
v_call: TRBV11-1
d_call: .
clone_size: .
cdr3_nt: TGTGCCAGCAGCTCCACAGGGTTAGGAGCTTTCTTT
cdr3_aa: CASSSTGLGAFF

j_call: TRBJ2-5
v_call: TRBV6-5
d_call: .
clone_size: .
cdr3_nt: TGTGCCAGCAGTTACTCATTAGGGGGGGGGTTAGAGACCCAGTACTTC
cdr3_aa: CASSYSLGGGLETQYF

j_call: TRBJ1-2
v_call: TRBV4-1
d_call: TRBD1
clone_size: once
cdr3_nt: TGCGCCAGCAGCCAAGAAGGACAGGGGGCTAACTATGGCTACACCTTC
cdr3_aa: CASSQEGQGANYGYTF

j_call: TRBJ2-5
v_call: TRBV3-1/TRBV3-2
d_call: TRBD1
clone_size: .
cdr3_nt: TGTGCCAGCAGCCGGGACAGACAAGAGACCCAGTACTTC
cdr3_aa: CASSRDRQETQYF

j_call: TRBJ1-2
v_call: TRBV29-1
d_call: .
clone_size: .
cdr3_nt: TGCAGCGTTGTGGGTGGAGACCTTTGGGATGGCTACACCTTC
cdr3_aa: CSVVGGDLWDGYTF

j_call: TRBJ2-7
v_call: TRBV4-3
d_call: TRBD2
clone_size: once
cdr3_nt: TGCGCCAGCAGCCAAGGGCGACTAGCGGGAGGTTACGAGCAGTACTTC
cdr3_aa: CASSQGRLAGGYEQYF

j_call: TRBJ1-4
v_call: TRBV18
d_call: .
clone_size: .
cdr3_nt: TGTGCCAGCTCACCCATTTCTGAGTTTGGTGAAAAACTGTTTTTT
cdr3_aa: CASSPISEFGEKLFF

j_call: TRBJ2-7
v_call: TRBV5-1
d_call: .
clone_size: .
cdr3_nt: TGCGCCAGCAGCTTGGAGGGGGGACAGTACGAGCAGTACTTC
cdr3_aa: CASSLEGGQYEQYF

j_call: TRBJ2-7
v_call: TRBV6-2/TRBV6-3
d_call: .
clone_size: .
cdr3_nt: TGTGCCAGCAGTCTACCCTCACAGGGCTACGAGCAGTACTTC
cdr3_aa: CASSLPSQGYEQYF

j_call: TRBJ1-5
v_call: TRBV13
d_call: TRBD1
clone_size: .
cdr3_nt: TGTGCCAGCAGCTTAGGCAGGGGGAGCAATCAGCCCCAGCATTTT
cdr3_aa: CASSLGRGSNQPQHF

j_call: TRBJ2-2
v_call: TRBV3-1/TRBV3-2
d_call: TRBD2
clone_size: .
cdr3_nt: TGTGCCAGCAGCTGGACTAGCTCAAACACCGGGGAGCTGTTTTTT
cdr3_aa: CASSWTSSNTGELFF

j_call: TRBJ1-4
v_call: TRBV5-1
d_call: .
clone_size: .
cdr3_nt: TGCGCCAGCAGCTTGGCCGGGATCCGGGATGAAAAACTGTTTTTT
cdr3_aa: CASSLAGIRDEKLFF

j_call: TRBJ1-3
v_call: TRBV11-3
d_call: .
clone_size: .
cdr3_nt: TGTGCCAGCAGCTTAGAGGACACCTTCTCTGGAAACACCATATATTTT
cdr3_aa: CASSLEDTFSGNTIYF

j_call: TRBJ2-2
v_call: TRBV19
d_call: .
clone_size: .
cdr3_nt: TGTGCCAGTAGTACGACCGGGACTGTGAACACCGGGGAGCTGTTTTTT
cdr3_aa: CASSTTGTVNTGELFF

j_call: TRBJ1-5
v_call: TRBV4-2
d_call: .
clone_size: .
cdr3_nt: TGTGCCAGCAGCCAAGAGGAGCAGAACAATCAGCCCCAGCATTTT
cdr3_aa: CASSQEEQNNQPQHF

j_call: TRBJ2-1
v_call: TRBV30
d_call: TRBD1
clone_size: .
cdr3_nt: TGTGCCTGGAGTGGAGGGACAGGGGATTGGGATGAGCAGTTCTTC
cdr3_aa: CAWSGGTGDWDEQFF

j_call: TRBJ2-3
v_call: TRBV28
d_call: .
clone_size: .
cdr3_nt: TGTGCCAGCAGTTTAGGGACATACCACACAGATACGCAGTATTTT
cdr3_aa: CASSLGTYHTDTQYF

j_call: TRBJ2-1
v_call: TRBV4-2
d_call: TRBD1
clone_size: .
cdr3_nt: TGTGCCAGCAGCCAGGACACAGGACAGGGTACCTACAATGAGCAGTTCTTC
cdr3_aa: CASSQDTGQGTYNEQFF

j_call: TRBJ1-4
v_call: TRBV30
d_call: .
clone_size: .
cdr3_nt: TGTGCCTGGAGGGGGGCCGGTGAAAAACTGTTTTTT
cdr3_aa: CAWRGAGEKLFF